One sample yielded the 13 T cell receptor beta chains listed below, sequenced in a study of T cells in Graves' hyperthyroidism and ophthalmopathy. RNA transcripts gave rise to amplified TCR beta CDR3 regions. The HTBI primer set drove a first-round RT-PCR of the TCR CDR3. TCRdb re-called the multiplex PCR reads with MiXCR, one entry per CDR3 protein. The table has over 300,000 distinct CDR3 sequences, 12% to 15% seen once; the top ten hold 34%. Sequenced material: blood. The receptors stem from a woman in her 40s with Graves' ophthalmopathy.

The chain has TRBV20-1 and TRBJ2-7; no clear D gene. Trimming removed 1 base at V and 2 bases at J, with 12 bases between. The length of the CDR3 is 14 residues. Looked up from germline, CDR1 is DFQATT and CDR2 is SNEGSKA (reference sequence). The CDR3 protein is CSARGQTRTYEQYF. The CDR3 bases are TGCAGTGCTAGAGGTCAAACGAGGACCTACGAGCAGTACTTC.

In its sample, this clonotype was seen many times. The V and J genes are TRBV2 and TRBJ2-2, with D possibly being TRBD1 or TRBD2 (5 bases each). Germline V CDR1 and CDR2: SNHLY, FYNNEI. The CDR3 covers 16 residues. Between the trimmed V and J ends, which lost 3 bases and 4 bases, there was a span of 15 bases. As DNA, the CDR3 is TGTGCCAGCAGTGATAATCAGGGACGGGTCACCGGGGAGCTGTTTTTT. It codes for CASSDNQGRVTGELFF.

This clonotype was recorded at least ten times. V gene TRBV5-1 combines with J gene TRBJ2-1; 7 bases are a match to TRBD1. The CDR3 totals 15 residues. The J segment lost 6 bases and the V segment lost 1 base, leaving 7 bases of the junction unmatched. Germline lookup yields CDR1 SGHRS and CDR2 YFSETQ. CDR3 sequence: CASSLLGGKVNEQFF. CDR3 DNA sequence: TGCGCCAGCAGCTTGTTAGGGGGCAAGGTCAATGAGCAGTTCTTC.

This clonotype was picked up a small number of times. CDR3 loop: CASSLLAGGHEQYF. The CDR3 DNA reads as TGTGCCAGCAGTTTACTAGCGGGAGGGCACGAGCAGTACTTC. V is TRBV28 and J is TRBJ2-7, with 12 bases fitting TRBD2. Germline trimming cut 2 bases from V and 5 bases from J; bases unmatched to any gene: 1. The CDR3 has 14 residues. Per the germline V gene, CDR1 is MDHEN and CDR2 is SYDVKM.

V and J are TRBV7-8 and TRBJ2-6, with TRBD2 identical over 7 bases. Germline lookup yields CDR1 SGHVS and CDR2 FQNEAQ. This CDR3 region has 18 residues. V trimming: 5 bases; J trimming: 0 bases; junction bases outside the gene matches: 10. The CDR3 region is CASSRAGSGTSGANVLTF. The CDR3, as DNA: TGTGCCAGCAGCCGAGCGGGGTCAGGGACCTCTGGGGCCAACGTCCTGACTTTC.

The sample holds a few counts of this clonotype. Because the CDR3 is missing its conserved closing phenylalanine or tryptophan, this is likely a read error. This rearrangement joins TRBV27 to TRBJ1-1; no reliable D call. Looked up from germline, CDR1 is MNHEY and CDR2 is SMNVEV (reference sequence). CDR3 length: 14 amino acids. V lost 5 bases, J lost 3 bases, and 13 bases lay in between. The CDR3 DNA is TGTGCCAGCAGTCCACTACAGAGGTACACTGAAGCTTTCCTT. Its protein product is CASSPLQRYTEAFL.

This clonotype was observed many times. The chain employs TRBV2 and TRBJ1-2, with D unclear. CDR1 and CDR2 from the germline V gene are SNHLY and FYNNEI. The V and J ends lost 6 bases and 0 bases respectively, with 14 bases between them. The CDR3 is 15 amino acids. CDR3 region: CASSATGNSNYGYTF. Here the CDR3 DNA reads TGTGCCAGCAGCGCCACGGGAAATTCTAACTATGGCTACACCTTC.

Only a few counts were recorded for this clonotype. The chain employs TRBV3-1 and TRBJ2-2, with D uncertain. Trimming removed 1 base from V and 4 bases from J, with 7 bases in between. This CDR3 is 14 amino acids long. Germline V gene sequence: CDR1 LGHDT, CDR2 YNNKEL (reference sequence). CDR3 coding DNA: TGTGCCAGCAGCCAAGGGTTTGGCACCGGGGAGCTGTTTTTT. Amino acid sequence: CASSQGFGTGELFF.

This clonotype was seen many times. The chain combines TRBV5-4 with TRBJ2-3; 8 bases line up with TRBD1. Per the germline V gene, CDR1 is SGHNT and CDR2 is YYREEE (reference sequence). The V segment lost 4 bases and the J segment 2 bases; nucleotides outside the gene matches: 3. The CDR3 covers 14 residues. In DNA form, the CDR3 reads TGTGCCAGCAGCCGGACAGGGATCACAGATACGCAGTATTTT. It specifies CASSRTGITDTQYF.

Turning to this clonotype: A much larger clone is a single base away; this may be a read error. The J gene is TRBJ2-7, the V gene TRBV7-9, with 11 bases that match TRBD1. The DNA end favors TRBJ2-1, so the J call may be wrong. CDR3 length: 15 amino acids. Germline lookup yields CDR1 SEHNR and CDR2 FQNEAQ (reference sequence). The CDR3: CATSDRDRGTYEQFF. CDR3 in DNA: TGTGCCACCAGCGACCGGGACAGGGGGACCTACGAGCAGTTCTTC.

This clonotype was recorded at least ten times. The chain employs TRBV10-3 and TRBJ1-1, with D possibly being TRBD1 (6 bases). Per the germline V gene, CDR1 is ENHRY and CDR2 is SYGVKD. V shed 6 bases and J shed 5 bases, with 22 bases lying between them. The CDR3 is 16 residues long. In nucleotides, the CDR3 is TGTGCCATCAGGGGGGGCGGCGGGGGGGCCGGTACTGAAGCTTTCTTT. Its translation is CAIRGGGGGAGTEAFF.

This clonotype showed up many times. This rearrangement joins TRBV6-1 to TRBJ2-1; 9 positions match TRBD1. The V gene end was trimmed by 6 bases and the J gene end by 4 bases; junction bases not matched to a gene: 7. The CDR3 is 15 residues long. Germline V gives CDR1 MNHNS, CDR2 SASEGT. CDR3 in amino acids: CASRYRDRAYNEQFF. DNA for the CDR3: TGTGCCAGCAGATACCGGGACAGGGCGTACAATGAGCAGTTCTTC.

The genes are TRBV5-5 and TRBJ2-1, with 7 bases aligning to TRBD1. The CDR3 extends over 18 amino acids. Germline V gene sequence: CDR1 SGHKS, CDR2 YYEKEE (reference sequence). V dropped 2 bases and J dropped 9; count of bases not matched to a gene: 20. CDR3 DNA sequence: TGTGCCAGCAGCTTATTCTCTGGGACAGTATCTGCGGTTGGTGAGCAGTTCTTC. Protein product: CASSLFSGTVSAVGEQFF.